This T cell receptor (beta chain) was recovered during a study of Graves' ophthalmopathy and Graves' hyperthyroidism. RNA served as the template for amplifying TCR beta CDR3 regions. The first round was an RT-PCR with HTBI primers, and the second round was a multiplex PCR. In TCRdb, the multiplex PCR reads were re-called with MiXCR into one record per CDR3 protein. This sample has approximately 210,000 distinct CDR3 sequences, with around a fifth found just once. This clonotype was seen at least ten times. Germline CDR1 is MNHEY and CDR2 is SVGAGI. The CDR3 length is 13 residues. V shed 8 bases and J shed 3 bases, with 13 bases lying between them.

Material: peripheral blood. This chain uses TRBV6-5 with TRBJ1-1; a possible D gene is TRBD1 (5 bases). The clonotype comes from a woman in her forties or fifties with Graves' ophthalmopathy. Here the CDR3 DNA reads TGTGCCAGCGTTCAGGGTAGTGACACTGAAGCTTTCTTT. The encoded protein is CASVQGSDTEAFF.